A single sample is the source of the 4 T cell receptor beta chains below, sequenced in a study of OX40 agonist ivuxolimab in advanced cancers. Libraries were prepared by immunoSEQ multiplex PCR; TCRdb keeps only in-frame clonotypes and omits some of them. The table lists about 71,000 clones, approximately 78% of them singletons. Sample: CD4+ or CD8+ T cells sorted from blood, taken in a trial of the OX40 agonist ivuxolimab. These receptors originate from an adult with an advanced solid tumor such as melanoma, head and neck, liver or kidney cancer.

This clone has only a few counts. J is TRBJ2-6 and V is TRBV6-1; unclear D gene. Looked up from germline, CDR1 is MNHNS and CDR2 is SASEGT. This CDR3 is built from 15 residues. Trimming removed 6 bases at V and 0 bases at J, with 9 bases between. The CDR3 nucleotides read TGTGCCAGCAGCCAAGACGGCTCTGGGGCCAACGTCCTGACTTTC. Its protein product is CASSQDGSGANVLTF.

The chain has TRBV5-1 and TRBJ1-1; D is undetermined. Germline V lookup: CDR1 SGHRS, CDR2 YFSETQ. V was trimmed by 4 bases and J by 3 bases, leaving 10 bases between them. The CDR3 length is 13 residues. CDR3 protein: CASSKGRDTEAFF. For the CDR3, the DNA is TGCGCCAGCAGCAAAGGAAGGGACACTGAAGCTTTCTTT.

This chain joins TRBV18 and TRBJ2-7; D ambiguous. Trimming took 6 bases from V and 0 from J, leaving 9 bases between them. Germline values: CDR1 KGHSH, CDR2 LQKENI. CDR3 size: 13 residues. CDR3 sequence: CASSAGTSYEQYF. CDR3 DNA: TGTGCCAGCTCCGCCGGCACCTCCTACGAGCAGTACTTC.

The rearrangement uses TRBV30 and TRBJ2-2; the D call may be TRBD1 or TRBD2 (5 bases each). Germline CDR1 reads GTSNPN; CDR2 reads SVGIG (reference sequence). V lost 2 bases to trimming and J lost 6 bases, with 22 bases between them. The CDR3 runs to 17 residues. CDR3 DNA: TGTGCCTGGAGTTTGAGCGGTCAGGGCTATTGGTCCGGGGAGCTGTTTTTT. Translation: CAWSLSGQGYWSGELFF.